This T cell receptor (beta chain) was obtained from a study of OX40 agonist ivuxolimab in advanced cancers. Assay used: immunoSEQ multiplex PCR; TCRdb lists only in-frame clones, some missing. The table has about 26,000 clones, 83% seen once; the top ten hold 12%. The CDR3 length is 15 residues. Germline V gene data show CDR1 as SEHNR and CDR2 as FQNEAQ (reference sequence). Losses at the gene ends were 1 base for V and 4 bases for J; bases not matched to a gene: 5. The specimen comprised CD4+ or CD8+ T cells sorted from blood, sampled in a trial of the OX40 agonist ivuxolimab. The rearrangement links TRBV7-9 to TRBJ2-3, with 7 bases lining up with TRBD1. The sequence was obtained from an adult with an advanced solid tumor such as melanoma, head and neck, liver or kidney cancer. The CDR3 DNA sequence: TGTGCCAGCAGCTTAGTTACAGGGGCGGCAGATACGCAGTATTTT. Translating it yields CASSLVTGAADTQYF. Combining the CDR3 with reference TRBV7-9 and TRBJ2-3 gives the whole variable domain DTGVSQNPRHKITKRGQNVTFRCDPISEHNRLYWYRQTLGQGPEFLTYFQNEAQLEKSRLLSDRFSAERPKGSFSTLEIQRTEQGDSAMYLCASSLVTGAADTQYFGPGTRLTVL.